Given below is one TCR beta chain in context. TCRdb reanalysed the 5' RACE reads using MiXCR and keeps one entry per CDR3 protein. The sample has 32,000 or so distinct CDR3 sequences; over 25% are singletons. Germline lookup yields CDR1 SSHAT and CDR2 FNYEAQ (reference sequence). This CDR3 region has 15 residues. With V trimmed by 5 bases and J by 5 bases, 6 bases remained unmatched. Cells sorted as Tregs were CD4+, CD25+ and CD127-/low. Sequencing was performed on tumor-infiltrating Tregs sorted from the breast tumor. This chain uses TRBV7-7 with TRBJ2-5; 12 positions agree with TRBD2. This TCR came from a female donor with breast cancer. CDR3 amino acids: CASSPGLAGMETQYF. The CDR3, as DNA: TGTGCCAGCAGCCCTGGACTAGCGGGAATGGAGACCCAGTACTTC.